This entry is about one T cell receptor (beta chain). Profiled with immunoSEQ multiplex PCR; TCRdb holds only in-frame clones, not every one. The sample lists some 77,000 clones; roughly nine tenths were seen once. The sample comes from a study of technical replicates of blood from a few donors. Trimming cost V 6 bases and J 2 bases; bases outside gene matches: 6. The germline V gene encodes CDR1 MNHNS and CDR2 SASEGT. This CDR3 has 15 residues. The sequenced sample was T cells isolated from PBMCs. The rearrangement uses TRBV6-1 and TRBJ2-2; 7 nucleotides agree with TRBD2. The origin of this receptor is a human donor in good health. In DNA, the CDR3 is TGTGCCAGCAGCCGGGACTACCCAAACACCGGGGAGCTGTTTTTT. Protein: CASSRDYPNTGELFF.